Following are 23 T cell receptor beta chains from one sample sequenced in a study of circulating tumor DNA in untreated peripheral T-cell lymphoma. Assay: immunoSEQ multiplex PCR; the TCRdb copy retains only in-frame clones and omits some. The table shows around 10,000 clones, with around 76% occurring only once. The material sequenced was tumor tissue. The receptors originated from a human donor with peripheral T-cell lymphoma.

The genes are TRBV4-1 and TRBJ1-5, with 8 bases that match TRBD1. CDR3 length: 14 amino acids. From germline, CDR1 is MGHRA and CDR2 YSYEKL. The V gene end was trimmed by 5 bases and the J gene end by 5 bases; junction bases not matched to a gene: 5. CDR3 residues: CASSYGQGDQPQHF. The CDR3 DNA sequence: TGCGCCAGCAGCTACGGACAGGGCGATCAGCCCCAGCATTTT.

This clone was seen a few times. The genes are TRBV6-8 and TRBJ2-2; 7 bases align to TRBD1. CDR1 is MNHGY, CDR2 SAAAGT, per germline. CDR3 length: 15 amino acids. After removal of 10 bases from V and 0 bases from J, the junction contained 8 bases not matched to a gene. The CDR3 is CAIRRDSSNTGELFF. CDR3 coding DNA: TGTGCCATCAGACGGGACAGTTCGAACACCGGGGAGCTGTTTTTT.

The J gene is TRBJ2-7, the V gene TRBV6-8; perhaps TRBD1 as D (5 bases). The germline V gene encodes CDR1 MNHGY and CDR2 SAAAGT. With 5 bases removed from V and 0 bases from J, the gap between germline ends came to 14 bases. The CDR3 has 15 amino acids. The CDR3 sequence: CASSVGHFSSYEQYF. The CDR3 DNA reads as TGTGCCAGCAGTGTTGGACACTTCAGCTCCTACGAGCAGTACTTC.

The rearrangement links TRBV5-1 to TRBJ2-2; a weak D match, TRBD2 (6 bases). V gave up 3 bases and J gave up 0 bases, with 9 bases separating them. This CDR3 region has 15 residues. Looked up from germline, CDR1 is SGHRS and CDR2 is YFSETQ. In DNA, the CDR3 is TGCGCCAGCAGCTGGGGACTGGCGAACACCGGGGAGCTGTTTTTT. Translation gives CASSWGLANTGELFF.

The genes are TRBV7-1 and TRBJ2-3, with D perhaps TRBD2 (5 bases). TRBV7-1 is an ORF, and what it does is uncertain. V dropped 5 bases and J dropped 3 bases, with 12 bases sitting between them. There are 14 residues in the CDR3. The CDR3 region is CASSTGFLTDTQYF. The CDR3 bases are TGTGCCAGCAGCACGGGATTTCTTACAGATACGCAGTATTTT.

The V call is TRBV6-8, the J call TRBJ1-3; D gene ambiguous. The CDR3 runs 14 residues. V was clipped by 4 bases and J by 0 bases, with 7 bases between them. Germline V gene lookup returns CDR1 MNHGY and CDR2 SAAAGT. CDR3 in DNA: TGTGCCAGCAGTTTCAGCCCCTCTGGAAACACCATATATTTT. It is translated as CASSFSPSGNTIYF.

The rearrangement joins TRBV7-5 to TRBJ1-6; the table's TRBD1 call for D was not verified on the DNA. TRBV7-5 is an annotated pseudogene. CDR3 size: 15 residues. CDR3 region: CASSLEGRVGSPLHF. In nucleotides, the CDR3 is TGTGCCAGCAGCTTAGAGGGCAGGGTGGGATCACCCCTCCACTTT.

The rearrangement uses TRBV10-2 and TRBJ1-1; TRBD1 is a possible D gene (5 bases). The CDR3 is 15 residues long. From germline, CDR1 is WSHSY and CDR2 SAAADI. Trimming removed 3 bases from V and 3 bases from J, with 14 bases in between. The CDR3 spells CASSERSGMDTEAFF. As DNA, the CDR3 is TGCGCCAGCAGTGAAAGATCAGGGATGGACACTGAAGCTTTCTTT.

This clone occurred a few times. The V gene is TRBV19, the J gene TRBJ1-6; unclear D gene. CDR3 length: 12 amino acids. CDR1 and CDR2 from the germline V gene are LNHDA and SQIVND (reference sequence). Trimming took 7 bases from V and 7 from J, leaving 8 bases between them. The CDR3 region has the DNA TGTGCCAGTAACGACCCCAATTCACCCCTCCACTTT. The encoded protein is CASNDPNSPLHF.

V usage is TRBV5-1 and J usage is TRBJ2-3; D possibly corresponds to TRBD1 (6 bases). The CDR3 has 14 residues. Germline values: CDR1 SGHRS, CDR2 YFSETQ. The V end was cut by 1 base, the J end by 5 bases, with 11 bases between. The CDR3 region is CASSLRGKGDTQYF. In DNA form, the CDR3 reads TGCGCCAGCAGCTTGAGGGGGAAAGGAGATACGCAGTATTTT. The complete variable domain, with remaining parts taken from reference TRBV5-1 and TRBJ2-3, reads KAGVTQTPRYLIKTRGQQVTLSCSPISGHRSVSWYQQTPGQGLQFLFEYFSETQRNKGNFPGRFSGRQFSNSRSEMNVSTLELGDSALYLCASSLRGKGDTQYFGPGTRLTVL.

This chain connects TRBV28 to TRBJ1-1, with unresolved D. Germline CDR1 reads MDHEN; CDR2 reads SYDVKM. There are 17 residues in the CDR3. V was shortened by 5 bases and J by 0 bases, with 19 bases between the two germline ends. This CDR3 is CASSPLYRFELNTEAFF. The DNA for the CDR3 is TGTGCCAGCAGTCCACTTTACCGTTTTGAGTTGAACACTGAAGCTTTCTTT.

This clone was recorded a few times. The chain combines TRBV6-8 with TRBJ2-3, with 8 nucleotides matching TRBD2. The CDR3 is made up of 16 amino acids. The V gene end was trimmed by 2 bases and the J gene end by 2 bases; junction bases not matched to a gene: 6. The germline gives CDR1 MNHGY, CDR2 SAAAGT. The CDR3 is CASSYGSGGHTDTQYF. The CDR3 coding sequence is TGTGCCAGCAGTTACGGAAGCGGGGGACACACAGATACGCAGTATTTT.

This clone came up once. DNA for the CDR3: TGTGCCAGCAGCGTCGCCCTAGCGGGATACGAGACCCAGTACTTC. As protein: CASSVALAGYETQYF. V and J are TRBV11-3 and TRBJ2-5, with TRBD2 matching over 9 bases. This CDR3 contains 15 residues. V lost 5 bases, J lost 5 bases, and 9 bases stayed unmatched. Per germline, CDR1 SGHNT and CDR2 YENEEA. The full variable domain, with the rest looked up from reference TRBV11-3 and TRBJ2-5, is EAGVVQSPRYKIIEKKQPVAFWCNPISGHNTLYWYLQNLGQGPELLIRYENEEAVDDSQLPKDRFSAERLKGVDSTLKIQPAELGDSAVYLCASSVALAGYETQYFGPGTRLLVL.

V is TRBV7-4 and J is TRBJ2-5; unclear D gene. Trimming cost V 5 bases and J 4 bases, with 11 bases left between them. This CDR3 region has 13 residues. Germline V gene lookup returns CDR1 SGHVT and CDR2 SQSDAQ. CDR3: CASSLITGETQYF. The DNA for the CDR3 is TGTGCCAGCAGCCTGATCACGGGAGAGACCCAGTACTTC.

This clone has only one observation. The chain uses TRBV18 and TRBJ1-1; D is perhaps TRBD1 (5 bases). V dropped 1 base and J dropped 7 bases, with 7 bases sitting between them. Germline V gene sequence: CDR1 KGHSH, CDR2 LQKENI. The CDR3 is made up of 12 amino acids. This CDR3 is CASSPRQGEAFF. CDR3 nucleotides: TGTGCCAGCTCACCACGTCAGGGTGAAGCTTTCTTT. The full variable domain, its missing parts supplied by reference TRBV18 and TRBJ1-1, is NAGVMQNPRHLVRRRGQEARLRCSPMKGHSHVYWYRQLPEEGLKFMVYLQKENIIDESGMPKERFSAEFPKEGPSILRIQQVVRGDSAAYFCASSPRQGEAFFGQGTRLTVV.

The chain joins TRBV10-2 to TRBJ2-7, with 8 bases that match TRBD2. Trimming at V came to 7 bases and at J to 4 bases, leaving 9 bases not matched to a gene. This CDR3 has 14 amino acids. CDR1 WSHSY and CDR2 SAAADI come from the germline V gene. CDR3 in amino acids: CASTPGLVRYEQYF. CDR3 DNA: TGCGCCAGCACTCCGGGACTAGTTAGATACGAGCAGTACTTC.

This clone has more than one count but fewer than ten. The V call is TRBV11-3, the J call TRBJ1-1, with a tentative D call TRBD1 (6 bases). Trimming took off 5 bases at V and 0 bases at J, with 13 bases between the two ends. Germline V gene data show CDR1 as SGHNT and CDR2 as YENEEA. CDR3 size: 15 residues. The CDR3, as DNA: TGTGCCAGCAGCCTCCCAGGACAGATGAACACTGAAGCTTTCTTT. Its translation: CASSLPGQMNTEAFF.

This clone has only one observation. The V call is TRBV6-8, the J call TRBJ1-1; 10 bases align to TRBD1. Germline lookup yields CDR1 MNHGY and CDR2 SAAAGT. CDR3 length: 14 residues. V was clipped by 2 bases and J by 4 bases; unmatched bases: 1. CDR3 sequence: CASSYRTGGTEAFF. DNA of the CDR3: TGTGCCAGCAGTTACCGGACAGGGGGCACTGAAGCTTTCTTT.

J is TRBJ1-5 and V is TRBV19, with D tentatively TRBD1 (6 bases). Germline V gives CDR1 LNHDA, CDR2 SQIVND (reference sequence). Between the trimmed V and J ends, which lost 7 bases and 4 bases, there was a span of 20 bases. The CDR3 has 16 residues. CDR3 bases: TGTGCCAGTACCCACCGAGGGGGGTTTGAGAATCAGCCCCAGCATTTT. This sequence encodes CASTHRGGFENQPQHF.

The chain has TRBV5-1 and TRBJ1-2, with D possibly being TRBD1 (6 bases). Looked up from germline, CDR1 is SGHRS and CDR2 is YFSETQ. V shed 5 bases and J shed 0 bases, with 11 bases lying between them. This CDR3 contains 14 residues. The CDR3 DNA is TGCGCCAGCAGTGTCAGGGGAACTAACTATGGCTACACCTTC. Residues: CASSVRGTNYGYTF.

This chain joins TRBV11-3 and TRBJ2-1, with 8 bases aligning to TRBD1. Losses at the gene ends were 5 bases for V and 7 bases for J; bases not matched to a gene: 10. The CDR3 consists of 15 residues. The V gene's germline CDR1 is SGHNT and CDR2 YENEEA. CDR3 sequence reads: CASSPQGARTNEQFF. The CDR3 bases are TGTGCCAGCAGCCCTCAGGGGGCGCGAACGAATGAGCAGTTCTTC.

This clone has more than one count but fewer than ten. This sequence joins TRBV15 and TRBJ2-7; TRBD2 matches 10 bases. This CDR3 has 15 amino acids. The trim removed 3 bases at V and 4 bases at J, leaving 6 bases unmatched. Germline V lookup: CDR1 LNHNV, CDR2 YYDKDF (reference sequence). The CDR3 spells CATSSKRGGFYEQYF. In DNA form, the CDR3 reads TGTGCCACCAGCAGCAAGCGGGGGGGCTTTTACGAGCAGTACTTC.

CDR3 region: CASSLGPGGADTQYF. In DNA form, the CDR3 reads TGTGCCAGCAGTTTAGGGCCTGGAGGGGCAGATACGCAGTATTTT. The gene calls are TRBV28 and TRBJ2-3; the D gene is possibly TRBD2 (6 bases). V was shortened by 2 bases and J by 4 bases, with 13 bases between the two germline ends. The CDR3 covers 15 residues. The germline V gene encodes CDR1 MDHEN and CDR2 SYDVKM.